Each of the 31 T cell receptor beta chains below was sequenced from the same sample in a study of identical twins. MiXCR, applied by TCRdb to the 5' RACE reads, yields one record per CDR3 protein. The sample consists of 250,000 or so distinct CDR3 sequences, approximately 7.8% of them appearing once. This sample also appeared in a second study, on yellow fever vaccine responses in identical twins.

Sample: CD8+ T cells sorted from blood. The receptors were sampled from a woman aged 18-30 years in good health.

The chain combines TRBV27 with TRBJ2-1; no firm D call. Germline CDR1 and CDR2: MNHEY and SMNVEV (reference sequence). Trimming removed 6 bases from V and 5 bases from J, with 8 bases in between. The CDR3 spans 12 residues. CDR3: CASSHPDNEQFF. The CDR3 DNA sequence: TGTGCCAGCAGCCACCCGGACAATGAGCAGTTCTTC.

This clonotype was counted many times. The chain is built from TRBV6-1 and TRBJ2-1, with 10 bases identical to TRBD2. The CDR3 runs 15 residues. Germline lookup yields CDR1 MNHNS and CDR2 SASEGT. V gave up 5 bases and J gave up 3 bases; unmatched junction bases: 4. The CDR3 region has the DNA TGTGCCAGCAGTCGCGGGACTAGCGTCTACAATGAGCAGTTCTTC. Its protein is CASSRGTSVYNEQFF.

The chain is built from TRBV7-9 and TRBJ2-2; TRBD1 matches at 9 bases. Losses at the gene ends were 1 base for V and 7 bases for J; bases not matched to a gene: 7. There are 16 residues in the CDR3. Looked up from germline, CDR1 is SEHNR and CDR2 is FQNEAQ (reference sequence). The CDR3 DNA follows: TGTGCCAGCAGCTTAGAGACAGGGGGACCGGTCGGGGAGCTGTTTTTT. It is translated as CASSLETGGPVGELFF.

This rearrangement joins TRBV11-2 to TRBJ2-1; the match to TRBD2 covers 12 bases. The CDR3 has 18 residues. CDR1 and CDR2 from the germline V gene are SGHAT and FQNNGV. V was pared by 1 base and J by 5 bases, with 9 bases of the junction left unmatched. The CDR3, as DNA: TGTGCCAGCAGCTTAGTAGGGCCACTAGCGGGGGGAAACAATGAGCAGTTCTTC. Translated: CASSLVGPLAGGNNEQFF.

The chain carries TRBV4-1 and TRBJ2-5; D call uncertain. Germline assignment: CDR1 MGHRA and CDR2 YSYEKL. The CDR3 loop spans 15 amino acids. V was trimmed by 1 base and J by 0 bases, leaving 9 bases between them. This CDR3 reads CASSQGIDDQETQYF. CDR3 coding DNA: TGCGCCAGCAGCCAAGGGATAGACGACCAAGAGACCCAGTACTTC.

This clonotype has a count of ten or more. This sequence joins TRBV5-1 and TRBJ1-4; D is unclear. Germline V gene lookup returns CDR1 SGHRS and CDR2 YFSETQ. The V gene lost 7 bases and the J gene lost 6 bases, with 13 bases spanning the gap. The CDR3 has 13 amino acids. The CDR3 DNA sequence: TGCGCCAGCGGCATTGCATCGGATGAAAAACTGTTTTTT. This encodes CASGIASDEKLFF.

This clonotype has ten or more counts. V gene TRBV20-1 combines with J gene TRBJ2-1; possibly TRBD1 for D (6 bases). This CDR3 contains 17 residues. Germline CDR1 is DFQATT and CDR2 is SNEGSKA (reference sequence). V shed 2 bases and J shed 8 bases, with 25 bases lying between them. The CDR3 sequence is CSARHQNDPDRSYEQFF. The CDR3 DNA is TGCAGTGCTAGACACCAAAATGATCCCGACAGGTCATATGAGCAGTTCTTC.

This clonotype was seen a handful of times. The V and J genes are TRBV6-1 and TRBJ2-3; the match to TRBD2 covers 9 bases. V shed 6 bases and J 0 bases; nucleotides not matched to a gene: 13. In germline, CDR1 is MNHNS, CDR2 SASEGT. This CDR3 has 18 amino acids. CDR3 coding DNA: TGTGCCAGCAGCAAGACTAGCGGAGGCCCCTATAGCACAGATACGCAGTATTTT. This encodes CASSKTSGGPYSTDTQYF.

At least ten counts were recorded for this clonotype. The V call is TRBV27, the J call TRBJ2-1; D is undetermined. Germline loops: CDR1 MNHEY, CDR2 SMNVEV (reference sequence). The ends were cut back, 3 bases at V and 5 bases at J, with 8 bases in the middle. The CDR3 sequence is 13 residues long. CDR3 DNA: TGTGCCAGCAGTTTCGGTCAGAACAATGAGCAGTTCTTC. Amino acids: CASSFGQNNEQFF.

This clonotype was detected only a few times. The gene calls are TRBV7-9 and TRBJ2-5; D possibly corresponds to TRBD2 (5 bases). The CDR3 is 12 residues long. The germline V gene has CDR1 SEHNR and CDR2 FQNEAQ (reference sequence). Trimming shortened V by 7 bases and J by 2 bases, and 8 bases separated the two germline ends. The CDR3 nucleotides read TGTGCCAGCACGGGAAGGCAAGAGACCCAGTACTTC. Translation gives CASTGRQETQYF.

This clonotype was observed at least ten times. This rearrangement joins TRBV12-3 or TRBV12-4 to TRBJ2-1; maybe TRBD1 (5 bases). Trimming took off 1 base at V and 2 bases at J, with 9 bases between the two ends. This CDR3 has 15 residues. CDR3 sequence: CASSLVPGPYNEQFF. Written as DNA, the CDR3 is TGTGCCAGCAGTTTAGTTCCAGGGCCCTACAATGAGCAGTTCTTC.

V is TRBV20-1 and J is TRBJ2-1; no definite D call. CDR1 is DFQATT and CDR2 is SNEGSKA in the germline V gene (reference sequence). The V end lost 3 bases, the J end lost 0 bases, and 9 bases lay between the germline ends. The CDR3 is 14 residues long. The DNA of the CDR3 is TGCAGTGCTAGCGCTATAAGCTCCTACAATGAGCAGTTCTTC. This encodes CSASAISSYNEQFF.

This chain joins TRBV11-3 and TRBJ2-5; D is perhaps TRBD1 (6 bases). V gave up 4 bases and J gave up 2 bases, with 11 bases separating them. This CDR3 comprises 14 residues. CDR1 is SGHNT, CDR2 YENEEA, per germline. The CDR3 nucleotides read TGTGCCAGCAGCTCCCGGGACAAGCAAGAGACCCAGTACTTC. Protein sequence: CASSSRDKQETQYF.

In its sample, this clonotype was seen a few times. The rearrangement links TRBV4-1 to TRBJ2-1; TRBD2 matches at 11 bases. The CDR3 consists of 16 residues. J lost 2 bases, V lost 3 bases, and 3 bases had no gene match. From germline, CDR1 is MGHRA and CDR2 YSYEKL. This CDR3 reads CASSQGLAAAYNEQFF. The DNA of the CDR3 is TGCGCCAGCAGCCAGGGACTAGCGGCGGCCTACAATGAGCAGTTCTTC.

This clonotype has just a few counts. The rearrangement uses TRBV9 and TRBJ2-1; TRBD2 might be the D (6 bases). V was clipped by 2 bases and J by 3 bases, with 15 bases between them. This CDR3 contains 16 residues. Germline CDR1 is SGDLS and CDR2 is YYNGEE. Here the CDR3 reads CASSVMGAGHYNEQFF. The CDR3 bases are TGTGCCAGCAGCGTGATGGGAGCGGGCCACTACAATGAGCAGTTCTTC.

This clonotype showed up just a few times. This chain uses TRBV3-1 with TRBJ1-1; 8 positions match TRBD1. The CDR3 runs to 15 residues. CDR1 is LGHDT and CDR2 is YNNKEL in the germline V gene (reference sequence). J gave up 6 bases and V 4 bases, and 10 bases lay outside the gene matches. The CDR3 DNA reads TGTGCCAGCAGCCCGCTATCGGAACAGGGGGCTGAAGCTTTCTTT. Amino acid sequence: CASSPLSEQGAEAFF.

This clonotype was seen only once. The chain uses TRBV5-8 and TRBJ1-6; D is unresolved. The germline V gene has CDR1 SGHTS and CDR2 YDEGEE. The CDR3 runs to 17 residues. V lost 4 bases, J lost 0 bases, and 14 bases lay in between. The CDR3 nucleotides are TGTGCCAGCAGCCCGGTGGGCAAAAACTCCTATAATTCACCCCTCCACTTT. Translating gives CASSPVGKNSYNSPLHF.

This clonotype was recorded at least ten times. The chain combines TRBV20-1 with TRBJ2-1, with 9 bases lining up with TRBD2. V was pared by 6 bases and J by 4 bases, with 10 bases of the junction left unmatched. Germline-derived CDR1 and CDR2 are DFQATT and SNEGSKA (reference sequence). The CDR3 extends over 15 amino acids. CDR3 in DNA: TGCAGTGCCAAGGGGTGGCGGGAGGGATACAATGAGCAGTTCTTC. This sequence encodes CSAKGWREGYNEQFF.

This clonotype was seen ten or more times. This chain connects TRBV7-7 to TRBJ2-1; D may be TRBD1 (5 bases). Germline assignment: CDR1 SSHAT and CDR2 FNYEAQ (reference sequence). Between the trimmed V and J ends, which lost 5 bases and 10 bases, there was a span of 15 bases. The CDR3 loop spans 13 amino acids. The CDR3: CASSPGKGVEQFF. DNA for the CDR3: TGTGCCAGCAGCCCCGGCAAAGGGGTAGAGCAGTTCTTC.

At least ten counts were recorded for this clonotype. The V gene is TRBV2, the J gene TRBJ2-1; D is unresolved. The germline V gene encodes CDR1 SNHLY and CDR2 FYNNEI. The CDR3 is 13 residues long. Trimming cost V 2 bases and J 7 bases, with 9 bases left between them. The CDR3: CASSEFLGNEQFF. CDR3 coding DNA: TGTGCCAGCAGTGAATTTTTGGGGAATGAGCAGTTCTTC.

On this clonotype itself: A much bigger clone sits one base away, suggesting this may be a read error. This chain links TRBV7-8 with TRBJ2-5; possibly TRBD1 or TRBD2 for D (5 bases each). Germline loops: CDR1 SGHVS, CDR2 FQNEAQ. This CDR3 is 17 amino acids long. This chain's CDR3 is CTSSLGTGAYLQETQYF. Written as DNA, the CDR3 is TGTACCAGCAGCTTAGGTACCGGGGCCTATCTCCAAGAGACCCAGTACTTC.

J is TRBJ1-1 and V is TRBV5-1, with D unresolved. The CDR3 is 14 residues long. The germline V gene has CDR1 SGHRS and CDR2 YFSETQ. With 0 bases removed from V and 0 bases from J, the gap between germline ends came to 6 bases. Written as DNA, the CDR3 is TGCGCCAGCAGCTTGGGAAAAGTGAACACTGAAGCTTTCTTT. Protein: CASSLGKVNTEAFF.

J is TRBJ2-1 and V is TRBV24-1; 8 bases line up with TRBD1. Germline V gives CDR1 KGHDR, CDR2 SFDVKD. J lost 4 bases, V lost 4 bases, and 8 bases had no gene match. The CDR3 is 16 amino acids. CDR3 in DNA: TGTGCCACCAGTGAAACCCCCGGACAGGGTTACAATGAGCAGTTCTTC. It is translated as CATSETPGQGYNEQFF.

In this sample, this clonotype turned up many times. The CDR3 region has the DNA TGCAGCGTTGAAGATTGGGCAGATACGCAGTATTTT. Protein sequence: CSVEDWADTQYF. The V call is TRBV29-1, the J call TRBJ2-3; unclear D gene. There are 12 residues in the CDR3. V was cut by 0 bases and J by 4 bases, with 5 bases left in between. Germline lookup yields CDR1 SQVTM and CDR2 ANQGSEA.

Only a few counts were recorded for this clonotype. The rearrangement uses TRBV5-5 and TRBJ2-7, with D perhaps matching TRBD1 or TRBD2 (6 bases each). V gave up 0 bases and J gave up 6 bases, with 10 bases separating them. From germline, CDR1 is SGHKS and CDR2 YYEKEE (reference sequence). This CDR3 comprises 13 residues. The CDR3 reads CASSLEGGLEQYV. The CDR3 DNA reads TGTGCCAGCAGCTTGGAGGGGGGACTCGAGCAGTACGTC.

This clonotype was counted only a few times. J is TRBJ2-2 and V is TRBV6-5, with 11 bases matching TRBD1. Germline trimming cut 2 bases from V and 5 bases from J; bases unmatched to any gene: 1. This CDR3 is 15 amino acids long. Germline V gives CDR1 MNHEY, CDR2 SVGAGI. The CDR3 loop reads CASSYGTGGTGELFF. CDR3 nucleotides: TGTGCCAGCAGTTACGGGACAGGGGGGACCGGGGAGCTGTTTTTT.

This CDR3 is CASSLYPAGPSYEQYF. In nucleotides, the CDR3 is TGTGCCAGCAGCTTATACCCAGCGGGACCTTCCTACGAGCAGTACTTC. The gene calls are TRBV7-8 and TRBJ2-7, with TRBD2 identical over 7 bases. The CDR3 extends over 16 amino acids. Trimming at V came to 2 bases and at J to 1 base, leaving 8 bases not matched to a gene. Germline V gene lookup returns CDR1 SGHVS and CDR2 FQNEAQ.

This clonotype was counted at least ten times. The chain links TRBV29-1 to TRBJ2-2, with 13 bases that match TRBD2. The length of the CDR3 is 15 residues. V dropped 5 bases and J dropped 6; count of bases not matched to a gene: 6. The germline V gene encodes CDR1 SQVTM and CDR2 ANQGSEA. The CDR3 protein is CSVLGLAGEAGELFF. CDR3 sequence (DNA): TGCAGCGTTCTTGGACTAGCGGGAGAGGCCGGGGAGCTGTTTTTT.

V gene TRBV7-9 combines with J gene TRBJ2-3, with D perhaps matching TRBD1 (6 bases). The CDR3 contains 16 residues. The germline V gene has CDR1 SEHNR and CDR2 FQNEAQ (reference sequence). With 4 bases removed from V and 3 bases from J, the gap between germline ends came to 17 bases. In DNA form, the CDR3 reads TGTGCCAGCAGCTCGTTTGTAGGGGGAGTAACAGATACGCAGTATTTT. Translating gives CASSSFVGGVTDTQYF.

Many counts were recorded for this clonotype. The CDR3 DNA is TGTGCCAGCAGCCAGGATGGACAGGGTTGGACCGGGGAGCTGTTTTTT. It specifies CASSQDGQGWTGELFF. The rearrangement joins TRBV4-2 to TRBJ2-2; TRBD1 matches 8 bases. Germline V gives CDR1 LGHNA, CDR2 YNFKEQ. Trimming cost V 3 bases and J 5 bases; bases outside gene matches: 8. The CDR3 is 16 amino acids.

This clonotype was seen a few times. The chain employs TRBV5-8 and TRBJ2-1; TRBD2 matches 10 bases. The ends lost 3 bases at V and 3 bases at J; junction bases unmatched: 9. CDR3 size: 17 residues. Germline assignment: CDR1 SGHTS and CDR2 YDEGEE. The CDR3 spells CASSSGLAARNYNEQFF. The CDR3 DNA reads TGTGCCAGCAGCTCAGGACTAGCGGCTCGCAACTACAATGAGCAGTTCTTC.